The source of this T cell receptor beta chain is a study of blood T cell repertoires in COVID-19. Only in-frame clones appear in the TCRdb table, and some are missing; sequencing was by immunoSEQ multiplex PCR. The table has 150,000 to 200,000 clones, approximately 91% seen once. The trim removed 3 bases at V and 4 bases at J, leaving 1 base unmatched. This CDR3 comprises 12 residues. From germline, CDR1 is GTSNPN and CDR2 SVGIG (reference sequence). This sequence originates from a man aged 18 to 30 with COVID-19, enrolled during active disease. Sequenced material: peripheral blood. J is TRBJ2-7 and V is TRBV30; 9 nucleotides align to TRBD1. The CDR3 DNA reads TGTGCCTGGAGGGACAGGGGATACGAGCAGTACTTC. Translation gives CAWRDRGYEQYF.